These T cell receptor beta chains were read from a single sample in a study of T-cell memory formation after mild COVID-19. TCRdb itself ran the 5' RACE reads through MiXCR, one entry per CDR3 protein. The sample comprises around 150,000 distinct CDR3 sequences, roughly 15% of which are singletons, and 11% to 15% rests with the top ten. Sequenced input: PBMCs or a T cell subset sorted from them (not recorded which). The receptor set was obtained from an adult woman who had mild COVID-19 (a few samples of this study predate the infection). Cell type and time point are not known. Each CDR3 is given with its conserved first and last residue.

V gene: TRBV29-1
J gene: TRBJ2-2
CDR3 protein: CSVLKTNTGELFF

V gene: TRBV9
J gene: TRBJ2-7
CDR3 protein: CASSVGLAGSSYEQYF

V gene: TRBV2
J gene: TRBJ2-1
CDR3 protein: CASSDSGGLWYNEQFF

V gene: TRBV7-6
J gene: TRBJ2-5
CDR3 protein: CASSLAYGAQETQYF

V gene: TRBV20-1
J gene: TRBJ2-2
CDR3 protein: CSARDSTGPNTGELFF

V gene: TRBV7-9
J gene: TRBJ2-7
CDR3 protein: CASSWTSGIDSYEQYF

V gene: TRBV6-6
J gene: TRBJ2-1
CDR3 protein: CASSYVRREQFF

V gene: TRBV20-1
J gene: TRBJ2-7
CDR3 protein: CSARQGSSYEQYF

V gene: TRBV27
J gene: TRBJ1-2
CDR3 protein: CASSFGGFVGYTF

V gene: TRBV9
J gene: TRBJ2-1
CDR3 protein: CASSVSGGEGYNEQFF

V gene: TRBV7-9
J gene: TRBJ2-7
CDR3 protein: CASSSARQGSPYEQYF

V gene: TRBV7-8
J gene: TRBJ2-3
CDR3 protein: CASSLEIDTQYF

V gene: TRBV13
J gene: TRBJ2-7
CDR3 protein: CASSLAGTGIYEQYF

V gene: TRBV5-1
J gene: TRBJ1-1
CDR3 protein: CASSDGTSADTEAFF

V gene: TRBV18
J gene: TRBJ2-1
CDR3 protein: CASSPPSGTGVRNEQFF

V gene: TRBV29-1
J gene: TRBJ2-3
CDR3 protein: CSVGFGGSTDTQYF

V gene: TRBV5-1
J gene: TRBJ2-3
CDR3 protein: CASSLLSGADTQYF

V gene: TRBV5-6
J gene: TRBJ1-2
CDR3 protein: CASSFVGGATYGYTF

V gene: TRBV5-1
J gene: TRBJ2-1
CDR3 protein: CASSWDPGTGGNEQFF

V gene: TRBV7-2
J gene: TRBJ1-3
CDR3 protein: CASSYTGAMNSGNTIYF

V gene: TRBV18
J gene: TRBJ2-5
CDR3 protein: CASSPTVRGTQETQYF

V gene: TRBV30
J gene: TRBJ2-7
CDR3 protein: CAWSRGVAYEQYF

V gene: TRBV4-1
J gene: TRBJ2-7
CDR3 protein: CASSQVGLGDYEQYF

V gene: TRBV5-1
J gene: TRBJ2-1
CDR3 protein: CASAVPGTYNEQFF

V gene: TRBV7-6
J gene: TRBJ1-1
CDR3 protein: CASSYLGTGHTEAFF

V gene: TRBV5-6
J gene: TRBJ2-3
CDR3 protein: CASSLVGKGTDTQYF

V gene: TRBV5-1
J gene: TRBJ1-2
CDR3 protein: CASRIGTDYGYTF

V gene: TRBV11-2
J gene: TRBJ2-1
CDR3 protein: CASSFTSGANNEQFF

V gene: TRBV30
J gene: TRBJ1-2
CDR3 protein: CAWSVLKGTGYTF

V gene: TRBV12-3/TRBV12-4
J gene: TRBJ2-3
CDR3 protein: CASSLADRDTDTQYF

V gene: TRBV7-9
J gene: TRBJ2-1
CDR3 protein: CASSLARAGKEDEQFF

V gene: TRBV6-1
J gene: TRBJ2-1
CDR3 protein: CASSSSVSSYNEQFF

V gene: TRBV27
J gene: TRBJ1-2
CDR3 protein: CASRGDRIYGYTF

V gene: TRBV7-9
J gene: TRBJ2-5
CDR3 protein: CASSHTGGVETQYF

V gene: TRBV11-1
J gene: TRBJ2-1
CDR3 protein: CASSLRGVNNEQFF

V gene: TRBV18
J gene: TRBJ2-7
CDR3 protein: CASSPTGLDEQYF

V gene: TRBV12-3/TRBV12-4
J gene: TRBJ2-5
CDR3 protein: CASSPGGLAGRETQYF

V gene: TRBV12-3/TRBV12-4
J gene: TRBJ2-1
CDR3 protein: CASSSRGSFDEQFF

V gene: TRBV12-3/TRBV12-4
J gene: TRBJ2-3
CDR3 protein: CASSSPGGFSTDTQYF

V gene: TRBV7-2
J gene: TRBJ2-7
CDR3 protein: CASRLAAQGAVYEQYF

V gene: TRBV12-3/TRBV12-4
J gene: TRBJ2-1
CDR3 protein: CASSWDEQFF

V gene: TRBV5-1
J gene: TRBJ2-5
CDR3 protein: CASSSPETQYF

V gene: TRBV12-3/TRBV12-4
J gene: TRBJ2-7
CDR3 protein: CASSLKGWAYEQYF

V gene: TRBV15
J gene: TRBJ2-3
CDR3 protein: CATSLAGRGSLTDTQYF

V gene: TRBV7-2
J gene: TRBJ2-7
CDR3 protein: CASSLGVGGSSYEQYF

V gene: TRBV4-1
J gene: TRBJ2-1
CDR3 protein: CASSQDPGREQFF